This T cell receptor beta chain stems from a study of shared clonotypes between healthy human individuals. On this clone: What it binds is unknown.

Some clones are missing from TCRdb's copy, which holds only in-frame ones; the method was immunoSEQ multiplex PCR. The sample records some 360,000 clones, over 70% being singletons. The study separated CD4+ cells into CD45RA+ naive and CD45RA-negative memory subsets. The CDR3 spans 14 residues. Germline V lookup: CDR1 WNHNN, CDR2 SYGVQD (reference sequence). V was cut by 6 bases and J by 1 base, with 12 bases left in between. Broader study findings: At large depth, rarefaction still showed sorted-subset sequencing to be incomplete. Investigators collected only blood, and repertoires in tissues likely differ.

This clonotype was obtained from a man aged 25-45 years in good health. This chain connects TRBV10-1 to TRBJ1-1; D is undetermined. The material sequenced was memory CD4+ T cells sorted from blood. As for subset: CD45RA-negative fraction. CDR3 sequence: CASRASDPNTEAFF. CDR3 coding DNA: TGCGCCAGCAGAGCCTCTGACCCGAACACTGAAGCTTTCTTT.